These T cell receptor beta chains were read from a single sample in a study of shared clonotypes between healthy human individuals. The protocol was immunoSEQ multiplex PCR, while the TCRdb copy is restricted to in-frame clones and leaves out a portion. The sample carries roughly 330,000 clones, about 74% recorded once. The material sequenced was memory CD4+ T cells sorted from blood. Source of these receptors: a man aged 25-45 years in good health. Each CDR3 is given with its conserved first and last residue. Each record gives: J gene, V gene, clone size, CDR3 length, D gene, CDR3 protein, CDR3 DNA. The D gene is left open where the match is weak. Clone size appears in some rows only: once, few, many, or a class for an expanded clone.

>TRBJ2-1|TRBV9|-|15|-
CASSVEGLAYNEQFF
TGTGCCAGCAGCGTAGAGGGGCTAGCTTACAATGAGCAGTTCTTC
>TRBJ2-3|TRBV5-1|-|16|-
CASSENRDSGTDTQYF
TGCGCCAGCAGCGAAAACCGGGATAGCGGCACAGATACGCAGTATTTT
>TRBJ1-2|TRBV2|-|14|-
CASNNGLGLNGYTF
TGTGCCAGCAATAACGGTTTAGGGTTGAATGGCTACACCTTC
>TRBJ2-7|TRBV4-1|-|18|-
CASSQNWRRRISSYEQYF
TGCGCCAGCAGCCAAAATTGGCGGAGGCGAATAAGCTCCTACGAGCAGTACTTC
>TRBJ1-1|TRBV2|-|14|-
CASNLQRMNTEAFF
TGTGCCAGCAACCTCCAAAGGATGAACACTGAAGCTTTCTTT
>TRBJ2-3|TRBV11-3|few|17|TRBD2
CASSLAGSGTTTDTQYF
TGTGCCAGCAGCTTAGCGGGTAGCGGGACAACCACAGATACGCAGTATTTT
>TRBJ2-2|TRBV6-6|-|15|-
CASSLGPMGTGELFF
TGTGCCAGCAGTTTGGGACCAATGGGCACCGGGGAGCTGTTTTTT
>TRBJ2-2|TRBV7-8|-|16|TRBD2
CASSWGLAGGGGELFF
TGTGCCAGCAGCTGGGGACTAGCGGGAGGTGGCGGGGAGCTGTTTTTT
>TRBJ2-3|TRBV7-2|-|12|-
CASSKGADTQYF
TGTGCCAGCAGCAAAGGCGCCGATACGCAGTATTTT
>TRBJ2-3|TRBV29-1|-|13|-
CSVDGLGTDTQYF
TGCAGCGTTGATGGGCTCGGCACAGATACGCAGTATTTT
>TRBJ2-3|TRBV18|-|15|TRBD2
CASSYSGGEGDTQYF
TGTGCCAGCTCATATAGCGGGGGAGAGGGCGATACGCAGTATTTT
>TRBJ2-7|TRBV7-7|-|14|TRBD1
CASSLDRGSYEQYF
TGTGCTAGCAGCTTGGACAGGGGTTCCTACGAGCAGTACTTC
>TRBJ1-4|TRBV28|-|14|TRBD1
CASSRKGQVEKLFF
TGTGCCAGCAGTCGAAAGGGACAGGTGGAAAAACTGTTTTTT
>TRBJ1-3|TRBV7-7|-|18|TRBD1
CASRKANPDRSSGNTIYF
TGTGCTAGCAGGAAGGCCAACCCGGACAGGAGCTCTGGAAACACCATATATTTT
>TRBJ1-5|TRBV10-2|-|15|-
CASSVTAYSNQPQHF
TGCGCCAGCAGTGTAACAGCTTATAGCAATCAGCCCCAGCATTTT
>TRBJ2-1|TRBV4-2|-|16|TRBD2
CASSHRTSGSYNEQFF
TGTGCCAGCAGCCATAGGACTAGCGGGTCCTACAATGAGCAGTTCTTC
>TRBJ2-7|TRBV19|few|15|-
CASSIIGPQGYEQYF
TGTGCCAGTAGTATAATCGGTCCGCAGGGGTACGAGCAGTACTTC
>TRBJ2-7|TRBV21-1|-|14|-
CASGRGAKHHEQYF
TGTGCCAGCGGGCGGGGGGCGAAGCACCACGAGCAGTACTTC
>TRBJ2-5|TRBV5-1|-|15|-
CASSFVGQAEETQYF
TGCGCCAGCAGCTTCGTCGGTCAGGCCGAGGAGACCCAGTACTTC
>TRBJ2-1|TRBV27|-|15|TRBD1
CASSLTRTGSGEQFF
TGTGCCAGCAGTTTAACCCGGACAGGGTCGGGTGAGCAGTTCTTC
>TRBJ1-1|TRBV29-1|-|14|TRBD1
CSVDGGTGVTEAFF
TGCAGCGTTGACGGAGGGACAGGGGTCACTGAAGCTTTCTTT
>TRBJ2-1|TRBV5-4|-|13|TRBD2
CASRTGTSDEQFF
TGTGCCAGCAGGACCGGGACTAGCGATGAGCAGTTCTTC
>TRBJ2-1|TRBV21-1|-|14|-
CASLRDRVHNEQFF
TGTGCCAGCCTTCGGGACAGGGTCCACAATGAGCAGTTCTTC